This T cell receptor (beta chain) comes out of a study of PD-1 blockade in classical Hodgkin lymphoma. Across the study: It was nivolumab at 3 mg/kg, given intravenously every 2 weeks, that patients received. Study results and caveats: CD4+ TCR diversity rose significantly by C4D1, and CD8+ TCR diversity did not. Relative to healthy donors, newly diagnosed patients reportedly had lower baseline TCR diversity, which was reported as lower still in relapsed/refractory patients.

Brentuximab vedotin exposure varied among the patients, all of whom had relapsed after autologous stem cell transplantation. Best responses were complete response, partial response or progressive disease. Sequenced by immunoSEQ multiplex PCR; TCRdb stores in-frame clones only, minus some. Of approximately 24,000 clones listed, 65% to 90% are singletons. On this clone: Its antigen is not known.

V was clipped by 5 bases and J by 4 bases; unmatched bases: 9. CDR1 and CDR2 (germline): SEHNR, FQNEAQ (reference sequence). This CDR3 contains 15 residues. The source material was peripheral blood mononuclear cells (PBMCs), sampled at baseline. This clonotype was sampled from a human donor with classical Hodgkin lymphoma. The chain carries TRBV7-9 and TRBJ2-3, with TRBD1 matching 7 bases. The CDR3 region is CASSRQGGSADTQYF. DNA for the CDR3: TGTGCCAGCAGCCGTCAAGGGGGCTCGGCAGATACGCAGTATTTT.